This TCR beta chain was profiled in a study of PD-1 blockade in classical Hodgkin lymphoma. Points from the study as a whole: Patients with an early start, nivolumab under 1 year after ASCT, were excluded. Newly diagnosed patients were reported to exhibit reduced baseline TCR diversity relative to healthy donors.

The assay was immunoSEQ multiplex PCR, and TCRdb's table has in-frame clones only and misses some. The sample comprises 20,000 to 30,000 clones, 85% to 90% of which are singletons, and approximately 20% rests with the top ten. Time point indicated: cycle 4 day 1 (C4D1), after five to seven weeks of nivolumab. Every single patient, without exception, relapsed after autologous stem cell transplantation, and brentuximab vedotin exposure varied. Germline CDR1 GTSNPN, CDR2 SVGIG (reference sequence). This CDR3 has 14 residues. Germline trimming cut 1 base from V and 6 bases from J; bases unmatched to any gene: 6. Of note for this clone: Antigen: not known.

This specimen was peripheral blood mononuclear cells (PBMCs), taken before the fourth cycle of nivolumab. This sequence was found in a human donor with classical Hodgkin lymphoma. This chain links TRBV30 with TRBJ2-1; TRBD1 aligns across 7 bases. The CDR3 reads CAWSAIGTANEQFF. Written as DNA, the CDR3 is TGTGCCTGGAGTGCCATCGGGACAGCCAATGAGCAGTTCTTC.